The clone carrying this T cell receptor beta chain was counted ten times or more. Using its own MiXCR run on the 5' RACE reads, TCRdb lists one record per CDR3 protein. Of 200,000 to 300,000 distinct CDR3 sequences in the sample, roughly 8.6% are singletons; the top ten hold nearly 7%. The germline V gene has CDR1 DFQATT and CDR2 SNEGSKA (reference sequence). The trim removed 2 bases at V and 5 bases at J, leaving 10 bases unmatched. CDR3 length: 15 amino acids. This record comes from a study of CD8 T cells in ankylosing spondylitis. Sample: blood, either unsorted or a sorted T cell fraction (not recorded which). The TCR sequence derives from a male donor with ankylosing spondylitis or in good health (not recorded which). This sequence joins TRBV20-1 and TRBJ2-5, with TRBD2 matching 8 bases. The CDR3: CSARLAGGGGETQYF. In DNA, the CDR3 is TGCAGTGCTAGACTAGCTGGGGGCGGGGGGGAGACCCAGTACTTC.